The T cell receptor beta chain under discussion was sequenced for a study of OX40 agonist ivuxolimab in advanced cancers. Study-level information: Patients were treated with ivuxolimab, an agonistic anti-OX40 (CD134) antibody. Participants could have had prior anti-PD-1, anti-PD-L1 or anti-CTLA-4 therapy, and 40% had some. Study-wide findings and caveats: At 0.1 to 3.0 mg/kg, clonal expansion of CD4+ and CD8+ blood T cells had occurred by week 6. Clonal expansion among partial responders at 0.1-3.0 mg/kg ranked near the lowest.

Using immunoSEQ multiplex PCR, the repertoire was profiled, and TCRdb retains in-frame clones only, with some absent. The sample contains more than 60,000 clones, 84% of which appear only once. V was trimmed by 2 bases and J by 4 bases, leaving 11 bases between them. CDR3 length: 15 amino acids. The V gene's germline CDR1 is LGHNA and CDR2 YSLEER. A note on this clone: Its antigen remains unknown.

The sample consisted of CD4+ or CD8+ T cells sorted from blood, taken in a trial of the OX40 agonist ivuxolimab. This chain joins TRBV4-3 and TRBJ1-4; D unclear. The sequence was collected from an adult with an advanced solid tumor such as melanoma, head and neck, liver or kidney cancer. The CDR3 spells CASSQLPGLNEKLFF. The CDR3 nucleotides read TGCGCCAGCAGCCAACTACCGGGCCTTAATGAAAAACTGTTTTTT.